This TCR beta chain was found in a study of blood T cell repertoires in COVID-19. On the study more broadly: The samples span acute and convalescent COVID-19 from the United States, Italy and Spain.

Profiled with immunoSEQ multiplex PCR; TCRdb holds only in-frame clones, not every one. The sample consists of about 250,000 clones, 88% of them appearing once. Individuals aged 18 to 89 years were recruited from 20 to 25 US areas. Researchers sorted participants into cohorts using their self-reported clinical history. Among Cohort 3 donors, those recovered had two negative PCRs, clearance, or symptom resolution. This CDR3 spans 17 amino acids. Per germline, CDR1 SGDLS and CDR2 YYNGEE. Trimming took off 0 bases at V and 0 bases at J, with 13 bases between the two ends. This receptor was taken from a woman aged 45-65 years who had recovered from COVID-19. V and J are TRBV9 and TRBJ1-3; D unresolved. Sequences were obtained from PBMCs or T cells enriched from blood (not recorded which). CDR3 DNA sequence: TGTGCCAGCAGCGTAGAAGTGAGGGTGTCCTCTGGAAACACCATATATTTT. It translates to CASSVEVRVSSGNTIYF.